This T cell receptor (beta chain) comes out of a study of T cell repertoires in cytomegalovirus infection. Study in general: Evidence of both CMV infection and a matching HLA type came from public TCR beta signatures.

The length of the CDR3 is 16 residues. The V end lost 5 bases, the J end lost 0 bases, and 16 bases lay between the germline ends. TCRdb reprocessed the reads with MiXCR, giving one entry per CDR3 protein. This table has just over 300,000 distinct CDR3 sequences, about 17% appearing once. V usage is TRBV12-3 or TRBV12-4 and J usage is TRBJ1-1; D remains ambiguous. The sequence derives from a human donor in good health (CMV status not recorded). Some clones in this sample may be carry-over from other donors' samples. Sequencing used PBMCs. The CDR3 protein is CASSTQRPIMNTEAFF. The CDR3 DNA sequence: TGTGCCAGCAGTACCCAGCGGCCGATCATGAACACTGAAGCTTTCTTT.